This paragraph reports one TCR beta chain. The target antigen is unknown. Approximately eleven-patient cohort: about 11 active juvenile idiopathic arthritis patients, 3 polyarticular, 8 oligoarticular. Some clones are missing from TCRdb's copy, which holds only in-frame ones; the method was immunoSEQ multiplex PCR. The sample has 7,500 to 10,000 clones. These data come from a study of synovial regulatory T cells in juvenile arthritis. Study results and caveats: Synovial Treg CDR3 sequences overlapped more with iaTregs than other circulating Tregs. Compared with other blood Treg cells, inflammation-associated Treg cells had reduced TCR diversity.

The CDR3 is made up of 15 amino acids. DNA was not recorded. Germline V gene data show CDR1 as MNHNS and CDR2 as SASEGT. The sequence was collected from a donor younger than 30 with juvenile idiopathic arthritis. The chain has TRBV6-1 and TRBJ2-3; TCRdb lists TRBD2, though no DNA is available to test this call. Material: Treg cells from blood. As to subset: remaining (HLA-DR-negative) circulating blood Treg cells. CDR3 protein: CASKKAGGPTDTQYF.